This T cell receptor beta chain was recovered during a study of blood T cells in healthy people across ages. Points from the study as a whole: Both naive CD4+ cell counts and diversity were greater in long-lived donors than in aged donors.

For the second PCR, which ran for about 6 to 11 cycles, a sample-barcoded 5' primer and a J-beta primer mix were used. Using its own MiXCR run on the 5' RACE reads, TCRdb lists one record per CDR3 protein. This table holds some 880,000 distinct CDR3 sequences, about 36% found once. V shed 0 bases, J shed 11 bases, and the junction held 8 bases outside the gene matches. Germline V gives CDR1 SGHRS, CDR2 YFSETQ. This CDR3 spans 14 amino acids. The table lists this clonotype with a count of one. Its target is not known. V usage is TRBV5-1 and J usage is TRBJ2-5; 9 bases map to TRBD2. This clonotype was sampled from a man between 18 and 29 years old in good health. The sample was blood. The CDR3 loop is CASSLAGTSCEQYF. The CDR3 coding sequence is TGCGCCAGCAGCTTGGCCGGGACTAGCTGTGAGCAGTACTTC.